Listed below are T cell receptor beta chains from one sample, sequenced in a study of T cell repertoires in cytomegalovirus infection. TCRdb reprocessed the reads via MiXCR and lists one record per CDR3 protein. The sample yields more than 400,000 distinct CDR3 sequences, around 27% seen once. Sample: PBMCs. These receptor sequences come from a human donor in good health (CMV status not recorded). Some clones in this sample may be carry-over from other donors' samples. CDR3s include the opening cysteine and the closing phenylalanine or tryptophan. The D gene is left open where the match is weak. Clone size, where shown, is once, few, many, or a class for clones that have expanded.

>TRBD2|many|TRBJ2-1|TRBV7-2
TGTGCCAGCAGCACACTAGCGGGAGAGAGGAATGAGCAGTTCTTC
CASSTLAGERNEQFF
>.|.|TRBJ2-2|TRBV20-1
TGCAGTGCTAGCTCCGGGGAGCTGTTTTTT
CSASSGELFF
>.|.|TRBJ2-2|TRBV6-2/TRBV6-3
TGTGCCAGCAGTTACCGGTACAACACCGGGGAGCTGTTTTTT
CASSYRYNTGELFF
>TRBD2|few|TRBJ2-2|TRBV18
TGTGCCAGCTCACCAGACTGGCTAGCGGGAGTACGGAACACCGGGGAGCTGTTTTTT
CASSPDWLAGVRNTGELFF
>.|.|TRBJ2-1|TRBV29-1
TGCAGCGTTGAACCACAGATACTATACAATGAGCAGTTCTTC
CSVEPQILYNEQFF
>.|.|TRBJ2-6|TRBV27
TGTGCCAGCAGTTTATTGGCAGCTGGGGCCAACGTCCTGACTTTC
CASSLLAAGANVLTF
>.|few|TRBJ2-1|TRBV24-1
TGTGCCACCAGTGATCAGGAGGGCGCAAGCAATGAGCAGTTCTTC
CATSDQEGASNEQFF
>TRBD1|many|TRBJ2-2|TRBV7-2
TGTGCCAGCACCGAAACAGGGGGGATCACCGGGGAGCTGTTTTTT
CASTETGGITGELFF
>TRBD2|many|TRBJ2-2|TRBV7-3
TGTGCCAGCAGCTTACTAGCGGGAGAGAGCACCGGGGAGCTGTTTTTT
CASSLLAGESTGELFF
>TRBD2|many|TRBJ2-5|TRBV7-8
TGTGCCAGCAGCTCCATTCCAACTAGCGGGAACCAAGAGACCCAGTACTTC
CASSSIPTSGNQETQYF
>.|many|TRBJ1-2|TRBV4-1
TGCGCCAGCAGCCAAGATCAGCGGGGCTACACCTTC
CASSQDQRGYTF
>.|many|TRBJ1-2|TRBV7-2
TGTGCCAGCAGCTTGGGGGGCCGAGGCTACACCTTC
CASSLGGRGYTF
>.|many|TRBJ2-2|TRBV7-9
TGTGCCAGCAGCCTTGAGGTATCCGGGGAGCTGTTTTTT
CASSLEVSGELFF
>.|few|TRBJ1-1|TRBV7-2
TGTGCCAGCAGCCGCGGCGGCAGCGACACTGAAGCTTTCTTT
CASSRGGSDTEAFF
>TRBD2|many|TRBJ2-1|TRBV12-3/TRBV12-4
TGTGCCAGCAGTTTGTTTGGGACTAGCGCCCACAATGAGCAGTTCTTC
CASSLFGTSAHNEQFF
>.|.|TRBJ2-2|TRBV7-9
TGTGCCAGCAGCTTTGGTAGCTCCAGCAGCGGGGAGCTGTTTTTT
CASSFGSSSSGELFF
>.|many|TRBJ2-4|TRBV7-9
TGTGCCAATGATGAACTACTAGCCAAAAACATTCAGTACTTC
CANDELLAKNIQYF
>TRBD1|few|TRBJ2-7|TRBV28
TGTGCCAGCACGGGACAGGGGTCCTACGAGCAGTACTTC
CASTGQGSYEQYF
>.|many|TRBJ2-5|TRBV12-3/TRBV12-4
TGTGCCAGCAGTTTACGGGTCGGAGAGACCCAGTACTTC
CASSLRVGETQYF
>.|few|TRBJ1-1|TRBV29-1
TGCAGCGTTGTGATGACCTCAGACCCGAGCACTGAAGCTTTCTTT
CSVVMTSDPSTEAFF
>.|.|TRBJ2-7|TRBV6-2/TRBV6-3
TGTGCCAGCAGACCCCGAATCATAAACAGGGTTTCCTACGAGCAGTACTTC
CASRPRIINRVSYEQYF
>TRBD1|few|TRBJ1-2|TRBV27
TGTGCCAGCAGTTTTACAGGGGGCCACTATGGCTACACCTTC
CASSFTGGHYGYTF
>.|.|TRBJ2-3|TRBV20-1
TGCAGTGCTAGGGCGGGACTCACAGATACGCAGTATTTT
CSARAGLTDTQYF
>.|many|TRBJ1-3|TRBV7-8
TGTGCCAGCAGCTTAGTAGGCCAGATCTCTGGAAACACCATATATTTT
CASSLVGQISGNTIYF
>TRBD2|.|TRBJ2-7|TRBV19
TGTGCCAGTAGTCGACTAGCGGGCCAAATCTACGAGCAGTACTTC
CASSRLAGQIYEQYF
>.|few|TRBJ2-5|TRBV2
TGTGCCAGCAGTGAACGAGGGTCGCTAACCCAGTACTTC
CASSERGSLTQYF
>.|many|TRBJ1-1|TRBV12-3/TRBV12-4
TGTGCCAGCAGTTCGAGTTGGGATGACACTGAAGCTTTCTTT
CASSSSWDDTEAFF
>TRBD1|.|TRBJ2-7|TRBV28
TGTGCCAGCAGTCAAACCGGGACAGGGACTATTTCCTACGAGCAGTACTTC
CASSQTGTGTISYEQYF
>.|.|TRBJ2-5|TRBV5-1
TGCGCCAGCAGCCCGGTAGGACAGTTCCAAGAGACCCAGTACTTC
CASSPVGQFQETQYF
>TRBD2|.|TRBJ2-5|TRBV7-2
TGTGCCAGCAGCTTATCCGGGGCTAGCGGATTTGGGACCCAGTACTTC
CASSLSGASGFGTQYF
>.|many|TRBJ2-5|TRBV12-3/TRBV12-4
TGTGCCAGCAGCTCGGACAGCCAAGAGACCCAGTACTTC
CASSSDSQETQYF
>TRBD2|many|TRBJ2-7|TRBV7-2
TGTGCCAGCAGCCTGCCGAGACTAGCATACGAGCAGTACTTC
CASSLPRLAYEQYF
>TRBD1|many|TRBJ2-1|TRBV7-6
TGTGCCAGCAGCAATCTACCGGGACAGGACCAGAATGAGCAGTTCTTC
CASSNLPGQDQNEQFF
>TRBD1|few|TRBJ2-2|TRBV7-2
TGTGCCAGCAGCCCGCGACAGGGCCCCGGGGAGCTGTTTTTT
CASSPRQGPGELFF
>TRBD1|few|TRBJ2-1|TRBV19
TGTGCCAGTAGTTTGACAGGGCTGAATGAGCAGTTCTTC
CASSLTGLNEQFF